This entry lists 24 T cell receptor beta chains sequenced from one sample in a study of patients and donors after allogeneic stem cell transplantation. One entry per CDR3 protein, called by TCRdb with MiXCR from the RT-PCR reads. This repertoire shows about 110,000 distinct CDR3 sequences, roughly 37% found once; its top ten account for more than 25%. Sequencing was done on a sample of blood, either unsorted or a sorted T cell fraction (not recorded which). The receptors shown here come from a human donor who was either an allogeneic HSCT recipient or a stem cell or donor lymphocyte infusion donor (not recorded which). It is not recorded whose cells these are; they may come from a transplant donor.

The V call is TRBV12-3 or TRBV12-4, the J call TRBJ2-2, with TRBD1 identical over 9 bases. The V segment lost 5 bases and the J segment 3 bases; nucleotides outside the gene matches: 1. This CDR3 region has 14 residues. CDR3 in amino acids: CASSGQGYTGELFF. The CDR3 DNA reads as TGTGCCAGCAGTGGACAGGGGTACACCGGGGAGCTGTTTTTT.

The chain recombines TRBV20-1 with TRBJ1-6, with D maybe TRBD1 (5 bases). CDR1 and CDR2 from the germline V gene are DFQATT and SNEGSKA (reference sequence). V was shortened by 3 bases and J by 14 bases, with 14 bases between the two germline ends. The CDR3 runs 12 residues. The DNA of the CDR3 is TGCAGTGCTAGGGGACCGGGCCGGTCCCTCCACTTT. This sequence encodes CSARGPGRSLHF.

In this sample, this clonotype turned up once. The chain has TRBV4-2 and TRBJ1-2, with 8 bases identical to TRBD1. This CDR3 is 15 amino acids long. From germline, CDR1 is LGHNA and CDR2 YNFKEQ. V lost 0 bases, J lost 4 bases, and 4 bases stayed unmatched. The CDR3 here is CASSQDGQGPYGYTF. The CDR3 region has the DNA TGTGCCAGCAGCCAAGATGGACAGGGACCCTATGGCTACACCTTC.

The gene calls are TRBV25-1 and TRBJ2-7, with unresolved D. This CDR3 has 12 residues. V dropped 0 bases and J dropped 6 bases, with 6 bases sitting between them. The V gene's germline CDR1 is MGHDK and CDR2 SYGVNS. CDR3 loop: CASSEYVGEQYF. The CDR3 DNA sequence: TGTGCCAGCAGTGAATATGTGGGCGAGCAGTACTTC.

This clonotype was counted a few times. Written as DNA, the CDR3 is TGTGCCAGCAGTTTAACCCTGCATAATCAGCCCCAGCATTTT. Translation: CASSLTLHNQPQHF. This chain connects TRBV27 to TRBJ1-5, with D uncertain. This CDR3 has 14 amino acids. The germline V gene has CDR1 MNHEY and CDR2 SMNVEV (reference sequence). Trimming pared 2 bases from V and 4 bases from J, leaving 9 bases between.

V gene TRBV19 combines with J gene TRBJ1-1; 7 nucleotides align to TRBD1. Unmatched junction bases numbered 7, after V lost 4 bases and J lost 2 bases. CDR3 size: 15 residues. Looked up from germline, CDR1 is LNHDA and CDR2 is SQIVND (reference sequence). Here the CDR3 DNA reads TGTGCCAGTAGTAGGATCACAGGGGCTAACACTGAAGCTTTCTTT. Translated: CASSRITGANTEAFF.

This clonotype was counted a few times. The rearrangement links TRBV12-3 or TRBV12-4 to TRBJ1-1; no firm D call. The V end was cut by 7 bases, the J end by 0 bases, with 9 bases between. This CDR3 contains 13 residues. CDR3 bases: TGTGCCAGCAATATGCAGATGAACACTGAAGCTTTCTTT. Translated: CASNMQMNTEAFF.

This clonotype was found a few times. This rearrangement joins TRBV12-3 or TRBV12-4 to TRBJ1-5; D uncertain. The CDR3 is 13 amino acids. V lost 2 bases to trimming and J lost 4 bases, with 6 bases between them. CDR3: CASSLIENQPQHF. The CDR3 coding sequence is TGTGCCAGCAGTTTAATAGAAAATCAGCCCCAGCATTTT.

This chain joins TRBV6-5 and TRBJ1-2; 7 bases are a match to TRBD1. This CDR3 spans 13 amino acids. Germline CDR1 is MNHEY and CDR2 is SVGAGI. J lost 5 bases, V lost 6 bases, and 6 bases had no gene match. The CDR3, as DNA: TGTGCCAGCAGCGCGGACAGGTTGTATGGCTACACCTTC. It specifies CASSADRLYGYTF.

In its sample, this clonotype was seen a few times. The chain uses TRBV6-5 and TRBJ1-1, with 8 bases lining up with TRBD1. Losses at the gene ends were 6 bases for V and 5 bases for J; bases not matched to a gene: 8. Germline values: CDR1 MNHEY, CDR2 SVGAGI. The CDR3 is 14 residues long. The CDR3 reads CASRDTGGWTEAFF. The CDR3 DNA sequence: TGTGCCAGCAGAGATACAGGGGGATGGACTGAAGCTTTCTTT.

The chain combines TRBV20-1 with TRBJ2-3, with a possible D match to TRBD2 (6 bases). CDR3 length equals 15 residues. Germline V gene sequence: CDR1 DFQATT, CDR2 SNEGSKA (reference sequence). V lost 0 bases and J lost 0, with 10 bases in between. CDR3 DNA sequence: TGCAGTGCTAGAGATCGGGAGCGAAGCACAGATACGCAGTATTTT. Amino acids: CSARDRERSTDTQYF.

In this sample, this clonotype turned up a few times. The V gene is TRBV6-2 or TRBV6-3, the J gene TRBJ2-2, with 7 bases fitting TRBD1. V gave up 4 bases and J gave up 1 base; unmatched junction bases: 6. The CDR3 loop spans 16 amino acids. Germline V gene data show CDR1 as MNHEY and CDR2 as SVGEGT. The CDR3: CASSSTGVRNTGELFF. DNA of the CDR3: TGTGCCAGCAGTTCCACAGGGGTGAGGAACACCGGGGAGCTGTTTTTT.

The gene calls are TRBV6-2 or TRBV6-3 and TRBJ1-1, with TRBD1 identical over 10 bases. Per germline, CDR1 MNHEY and CDR2 SVGEGT. CDR3 length equals 18 residues. V lost 6 bases, J lost 0 bases, and 13 bases stayed unmatched. The DNA for the CDR3 is TGTGCCAGCAGCTTACCCCCCGGACAGGGGGGGATGAACACTGAAGCTTTCTTT. Amino acid sequence: CASSLPPGQGGMNTEAFF.

This clonotype was detected many times. The V gene is TRBV12-3 or TRBV12-4, the J gene TRBJ1-5, with D possibly being TRBD1 (5 bases). V was shortened by 1 base and J by 4 bases, with 11 bases between the two germline ends. The CDR3 consists of 15 residues. The CDR3 DNA reads TGTGCCAGCAGTTTAGGGGACCTCTCAAATCAGCCCCAGCATTTT. The encoded protein is CASSLGDLSNQPQHF.

This clonotype appeared many times. J is TRBJ1-2 and V is TRBV7-2, with D unclear. CDR3 length: 13 residues. Trimming removed 5 bases from V and 4 bases from J, with 11 bases in between. Germline CDR1 reads SGHTA; CDR2 reads FQGNSA. CDR3 loop: CASSATAPYGYTF. The CDR3 DNA follows: TGTGCCAGCAGCGCCACAGCCCCCTATGGCTACACCTTC.

The chain has TRBV20-1 and TRBJ1-5, with D hard to call. The germline V gene has CDR1 DFQATT and CDR2 SNEGSKA (reference sequence). CDR3 length equals 13 residues. Trimming stripped 6 bases from V and 7 bases from J, with 16 bases between. The CDR3 is CSAIPWREQPQHF. As DNA, the CDR3 is TGCAGTGCAATCCCGTGGAGGGAGCAGCCCCAGCATTTT.

The chain is built from TRBV7-9 and TRBJ2-3; the D call may be TRBD1 or TRBD2 (5 bases each). This CDR3 spans 15 amino acids. V lost 5 bases, J lost 2 bases, and 14 bases lay in between. Per germline, CDR1 SEHNR and CDR2 FQNEAQ (reference sequence). The CDR3 is CASSVRGFFTDTQYF. CDR3 bases: TGTGCCAGCAGCGTACGGGGCTTTTTCACAGATACGCAGTATTTT.

This clonotype was recorded a few times. The V call is TRBV20-1, the J call TRBJ2-1; D not resolved. V was pared by 6 bases and J by 0 bases, with 3 bases between. Germline V gene lookup returns CDR1 DFQATT and CDR2 SNEGSKA (reference sequence). The CDR3 length is 11 residues. The CDR3 sequence: CSAGSYNEQFF. The CDR3 DNA sequence: TGCAGTGCGGGCTCCTACAATGAGCAGTTCTTC.

This clonotype showed up just a few times. The CDR3, as DNA: TGTGCCAGCAGCGTAGGGGAGGGGAACACCGGGGAGCTGTTTTTT. It is translated as CASSVGEGNTGELFF. This chain joins TRBV9 and TRBJ2-2; 7 positions match TRBD2. The CDR3 has 15 amino acids. Per germline, CDR1 SGDLS and CDR2 YYNGEE. V lost 0 bases to trimming and J lost 1 base; unmatched junction nucleotides: 0.

Only a few counts were recorded for this clonotype. The chain has TRBV18 and TRBJ1-1, with D hard to call. Trimming took 3 bases from V and 0 from J, leaving 8 bases between them. The V gene's germline CDR1 is KGHSH and CDR2 LQKENI. The CDR3 runs 14 residues. The CDR3 coding sequence is TGTGCCAGCTCACCGCTGAGCTTGAACACTGAAGCTTTCTTT. Translating it yields CASSPLSLNTEAFF.

This clonotype was recorded a few times. The V gene is TRBV7-9, the J gene TRBJ2-2, with 7 bases aligning to TRBD1. The germline CDR1 and CDR2 sequences are SEHNR and FQNEAQ (reference sequence). J lost 8 bases, V lost 5 bases, and 5 bases had no gene match. This CDR3 is 13 amino acids long. The CDR3 DNA follows: TGTGCCAGCAGCCTACAGGGGACAGGGGAGCTGTTTTTT. Residues: CASSLQGTGELFF.

This clonotype was found a few times. The chain combines TRBV10-3 with TRBJ1-2; the match to TRBD1 covers 9 bases. This CDR3 region has 15 residues. V trimming: 4 bases; J trimming: 5 bases; junction bases outside the gene matches: 8. The germline CDR1 and CDR2 sequences are ENHRY and SYGVKD. CDR3 nucleotides: TGTGCCATCAGTGGCGACAGGGGGAGAGAGTATGGCTACACCTTC. Translating gives CAISGDRGREYGYTF.

The chain links TRBV3-1 to TRBJ2-2, with 7 bases identical to TRBD2. With 4 bases clipped from V and 5 bases from J, the junction kept 10 bases outside the gene matches. The germline V gene has CDR1 LGHDT and CDR2 YNNKEL (reference sequence). The CDR3 spans 16 residues. Here the CDR3 DNA reads TGTGCCAGCAGCCTACGGGCGGGAGAAAGGACCGGGGAGCTGTTTTTT. This translates into CASSLRAGERTGELFF. The variable domain in full, completed from reference TRBV3-1 and TRBJ2-2, reads DTAVSQTPKYLVTQMGNDKSIKCEQNLGHDTMYWYKQDSKKFLKIMFSYNNKELIINETVPNRFSPKSPDKAHLNLHINSLELGDSAVYFCASSLRAGERTGELFFGEGSRLTVL.

Details on this clonotype: One end of the junction varies from germline; a read error may be responsible. V usage is TRBV6-5 and J usage is TRBJ1-1; D not resolved. The CDR3 loop spans 16 amino acids. Germline V gene data show CDR1 as MNHEY and CDR2 as SVGAGI. In DNA, the CDR3 is TGTGCCAGCAGTCACTCAACCTCCTCAGGGAACACTGAAGCTTTCTTT. Its translation is CASSHSTSSGNTEAFF.